One sample yielded the 8 T cell receptor beta chains listed below, sequenced in a study of blood T cell repertoires in COVID-19. Produced via immunoSEQ multiplex PCR; TCRdb's table is partial and in-frame only. The table lists roughly 150,000 clones, under 95% of them singletons. Material for sequencing was peripheral blood. Source of these receptors: a man younger than 30 with COVID-19, enrolled during active disease.

Regarding this clone: The sample contains more than one DNA sequence encoding this CDR3. This rearrangement joins TRBV4-3 to TRBJ2-7; 7 bases line up with TRBD1. J lost 1 base, V lost 4 bases, and 1 base had no gene match. CDR3 length equals 13 residues. Germline V lookup: CDR1 LGHNA, CDR2 YSLEER. CDR3 in amino acids: CASSPGQSYEQYF. The CDR3 DNA is TGCGCCAGCAGCCCGGGACAGTCCTACGAGCAGTACTTC.

This chain joins TRBV5-8 and TRBJ2-3; TRBD2 aligns across 9 bases. Losses at the gene ends were 3 bases for V and 7 bases for J; bases not matched to a gene: 15. Germline V CDR1 and CDR2: SGHTS, YDEGEE. CDR3 length: 17 amino acids. DNA for the CDR3: TGTGCCAGCAGCTACTTCTGGGCGGGAGGGCGAGAGAATACGCAGTATTTT. Translated: CASSYFWAGGRENTQYF.

The chain has TRBV10-3 and TRBJ1-3, with unresolved D. V shed 10 bases and J shed 0 bases, with 7 bases lying between them. The V gene's germline CDR1 is ENHRY and CDR2 SYGVKD. The CDR3 has 12 residues. In nucleotides, the CDR3 is TGTGCCACAACAAGCTCTGGAAACACCATATATTTT. Translating gives CATTSSGNTIYF.

This clone was recorded only once. The rearrangement links TRBV5-4 to TRBJ2-1, with D hard to call. Trimming left V 0 bases short and J 7 bases short, with 8 bases between. The CDR3 is 13 amino acids. Germline CDR1 reads SGHNT; CDR2 reads YYREEE (reference sequence). In nucleotides, the CDR3 is TGTGCCAGCAGCTTGGGTTTGCGGAATGAGCAGTTCTTC. Its translation is CASSLGLRNEQFF.

Only one count was recorded for this clone. The V gene is TRBV13, the J gene TRBJ1-2, with 8 bases lining up with TRBD1. V lost 6 bases and J lost 6; bases outside the gene matches: 18. Looked up from germline, CDR1 is PRHDT and CDR2 is FYEKMQ (reference sequence). CDR3 size: 17 residues. CDR3 protein: CASRRETNRGEPHGYTF. The DNA of the CDR3 is TGTGCCAGCAGACGCGAAACGAACAGGGGGGAACCTCATGGCTACACCTTC.

V is TRBV11-3 and J is TRBJ2-1; a possible D gene is TRBD2 (6 bases). Trimming stripped 3 bases from V and 8 bases from J, with 17 bases between. Germline V gene lookup returns CDR1 SGHNT and CDR2 YENEEA. The CDR3 totals 15 residues. In DNA form, the CDR3 reads TGTGCCAGCAGCTTGTCGCGGGAAAGTCATTATGAGCAGTTCTTC. This codes for CASSLSRESHYEQFF.

CDR3 residues: CASSVGQGHYGYTF. DNA of the CDR3: TGTGCCAGCAGCGTAGGACAGGGCCACTATGGCTACACCTTC. This chain uses TRBV9 with TRBJ1-2, with 7 bases matching TRBD1. Germline values: CDR1 SGDLS, CDR2 YYNGEE. With V trimmed by 0 bases and J by 3 bases, 2 bases remained unmatched. The CDR3 has 14 amino acids.

The J gene is TRBJ1-1, the V gene TRBV21-1; no DNA check was done on the table's D call, TRBD1. TRBV21-1 is labeled a pseudogene. The length of the CDR3 is 14 residues. CDR3 bases: TGTGCCCGAACTAAGGGGACAGCGAACACTGAAGCTTTCTTT. Its translation: CARTKGTANTEAFF.